This TCR beta chain was retrieved from a study of technical replicates of blood from a handful of donors. This table comes from immunoSEQ multiplex PCR, and its TCRdb copy is limited to in-frame clones, with some not included. The sample consists of tens of thousands of clones, roughly 91% of them appearing once. This CDR3 contains 14 residues. Germline V CDR1 and CDR2: SGHRS, YFSETQ. V lost 2 bases and J lost 4, with 12 bases in between. The sample comprised PBMCs. The receptor comes from a human donor in good health. Some clones in this sample may be carry-over from other donors' samples. The chain combines TRBV5-1 with TRBJ1-1; D is possibly TRBD1 (5 bases). The CDR3 bases are TGCGCCAGCAGCTTAGGGGACTTCGGCACTGAAGCTTTCTTT. It yields the protein CASSLGDFGTEAFF.